The rows below give T cell receptor beta chains drawn from one sample of a study of beta chain features in type 1 diabetes. Measured with immunoSEQ multiplex PCR; TCRdb has only the in-frame clones, and not every one. The sample consists of roughly 290,000 clones, 15% of them appearing once. The sequencing input was naive CD4+ T cells from blood. The origin of the receptors is a man younger than 35 with type 1 diabetes. Each CDR3 is given with its conserved first and last residue. The D gene is left open where the match is weak. Clone size is stated in some rows and not others, as once, few, many or a class when expanded.

>TRBV6-6|TRBJ1-6|few|TRBD1
CASAPEDRINSPLHF
TGTGCCAGCGCCCCTGAGGACAGGATCAATTCACCCCTCCACTTT
>TRBV28|TRBJ2-7|few|TRBD2
CASSPTSGGASDEQYF
TGTGCCAGCAGTCCTACTAGCGGGGGGGCTAGCGACGAGCAGTACTTC
>TRBV30|TRBJ2-5|.|TRBD1
CAWSVLPTSTGVETQYF
TGTGCCTGGAGTGTACTCCCTACTTCTACAGGGGTCGAGACCCAGTACTTC
>TRBV18|TRBJ1-2|.|.
CASSPSQGQNGYTF
TGTGCCAGCTCACCATCCCAGGGGCAGAATGGCTACACCTTC
>TRBV28|TRBJ2-3|.|TRBD2
CASRAGGPADTQYF
TGTGCCAGCAGAGCGGGAGGGCCCGCGGATACGCAGTATTTT
>TRBV5-1|TRBJ2-1|.|TRBD2
CASSLGTSGSREQFF
TGCGCCAGCAGCTTGGGAACTAGCGGGAGTCGTGAGCAGTTCTTC
>TRBV6-1|TRBJ2-1|.|.
CASSAHNEQFF
TGTGCCAGCAGTGCACATAATGAGCAGTTCTTC
>TRBV7-9|TRBJ2-2|.|.
CASSLVGDLAGELFF
TGTGCCAGCAGCTTAGTCGGGGACTTGGCCGGGGAGCTGTTTTTT
>TRBV9|TRBJ2-4|few|.
CASSRDTGAKNIQYF
TGTGCCAGCAGCCGGGACACTGGGGCCAAAAACATTCAGTACTTC
>TRBV18|TRBJ1-2|few|.
CASSPSDGQGGYTF
TGTGCCAGCTCACCAAGCGACGGCCAGGGTGGCTACACCTTC
>TRBV5-1|TRBJ1-1|.|.
CASSLGYRAPTEAFF
TGCGCCAGCAGCTTGGGTTACAGGGCCCCCACTGAAGCTTTCTTT
>TRBV18|TRBJ2-1|few|.
CASSPPSTNGLFF
TGTGCCAGCTCACCACCGTCGACTAATGGTCTGTTCTTC
>TRBV7-2|TRBJ1-2|few|TRBD1
CASSRNLVGQGGYTF
TGTGCCAGCAGCCGAAACCTTGTTGGACAGGGGGGCTACACCTTC
>TRBV29-1|TRBJ2-7|.|TRBD1
CSVAFGQGAFEQYF
TGCAGCGTTGCTTTCGGACAGGGGGCATTCGAGCAGTACTTC
>TRBV7-7|TRBJ2-7|.|.
CASSPAIGGTPAYEQYF
TGTGCCAGCAGCCCAGCGATTGGAGGGACTCCTGCCTACGAGCAGTACTTC
>TRBV29-1|TRBJ1-4|few|.
CSVGRGGEKLFF
TGCAGCGTAGGCCGGGGTGGTGAAAAACTGTTTTTT
>TRBV18|TRBJ1-4|once|TRBD1
CASSLDRGNEKLFF
TGTGCCAGCTCACTGGACAGGGGGAATGAAAAACTGTTTTTT
>TRBV7-9|TRBJ1-1|few|TRBD1
CASSSGQVITEAFF
TGTGCCAGCAGCTCCGGACAGGTTATTACTGAAGCTTTCTTT
>TRBV5-4|TRBJ2-7|few|TRBD1
CASSLRQGAHEQYF
TGTGCCAGCAGCTTGAGACAGGGGGCCCACGAGCAGTACTTC
>TRBV15|TRBJ2-3|.|.
CATSRDKFRDTQYF
TGTGCCACCAGCAGAGATAAATTTCGGGATACGCAGTATTTT
>TRBV4-1|TRBJ2-5|.|TRBD1
CASSQERGRQETQYF
TGCGCCAGCAGCCAAGAAAGGGGGCGCCAAGAGACCCAGTACTTC
>TRBV9|TRBJ2-3|.|TRBD2
CASTSRTSNTDTQYF
TGTGCCAGCACCTCCCGGACTAGTAACACAGATACGCAGTATTTT
>TRBV4-2|TRBJ2-3|few|.
CASSQDQGGTGTDTQYF
TGTGCCAGCAGCCAAGACCAGGGAGGGACAGGAACAGATACGCAGTATTTT
>TRBV7-9|TRBJ2-7|few|.
CASSLDSGQGSTYEQYF
TGTGCCAGCAGCTTAGACTCGGGGCAGGGGAGCACCTACGAGCAGTACTTC
>TRBV15|TRBJ1-2|few|TRBD1
CATQPRQGINYGYTF
TGTGCCACCCAGCCCCGACAGGGTATTAACTATGGCTACACCTTC
>TRBV6-6|TRBJ1-4|few|TRBD1
CASSYLRDRGEKLFF
TGTGCCAGCAGTTACCTACGGGACAGGGGTGAAAAACTGTTTTTT
>TRBV7-2|TRBJ1-1|few|TRBD1
CASSLRTGGNTEAFF
TGTGCCAGCAGCCTACGGACAGGGGGGAACACTGAAGCTTTCTTT
>TRBV19|TRBJ2-7|few|.
CASRSRTAYEQYF
TGTGCCAGCCGCAGCAGGACAGCCTACGAGCAGTACTTC
>TRBV9|TRBJ1-2|.|.
CASSVGGDYGYTF
TGTGCCAGCAGCGTAGGCGGGGACTATGGCTACACCTTC
>TRBV2|TRBJ1-2|few|.
CASSDPANYGYTF
TGTGCCAGCAGTGATCCAGCTAACTATGGCTACACCTTC
>TRBV7-2|TRBJ1-5|few|TRBD1
CASSWTGGNQPQHF
TGTGCCAGCAGCTGGACAGGGGGCAATCAGCCCCAGCATTTT
>TRBV7-6|TRBJ1-1|.|TRBD1
CASSGTGAAFF
TGTGCCAGCAGCGGTACAGGGGCGGCTTTCTTT